This T cell receptor (beta chain) was identified in a study of blood T cell repertoires in COVID-19. Across the whole study: Some COVID-19 samples were acute and others convalescent; all came from the United States, Italy and Spain. Nucleic acid was either cDNA or gDNA, and it came from T cells, B-cell-depleted T cells, or PBMCs.

TCRdb keeps only in-frame clones here, not all; method: immunoSEQ multiplex PCR. The sample has about 51,000 clones; roughly 90% are singletons. Germline loops: CDR1 SGHDT, CDR2 YYEEEE. Trimming pared 3 bases from V and 1 base from J, leaving 5 bases between. The CDR3 is 12 amino acids. The source of this sequence is a man aged 55-75 years with acute or convalescent COVID-19. The V call is TRBV5-6, the J call TRBJ2-7; D is uncertain. Sequenced sample: peripheral blood. DNA of the CDR3: TGTGCCAGCAGCTCCAGTTCCTACGAGCAGTACTTC. It encodes CASSSSSYEQYF.